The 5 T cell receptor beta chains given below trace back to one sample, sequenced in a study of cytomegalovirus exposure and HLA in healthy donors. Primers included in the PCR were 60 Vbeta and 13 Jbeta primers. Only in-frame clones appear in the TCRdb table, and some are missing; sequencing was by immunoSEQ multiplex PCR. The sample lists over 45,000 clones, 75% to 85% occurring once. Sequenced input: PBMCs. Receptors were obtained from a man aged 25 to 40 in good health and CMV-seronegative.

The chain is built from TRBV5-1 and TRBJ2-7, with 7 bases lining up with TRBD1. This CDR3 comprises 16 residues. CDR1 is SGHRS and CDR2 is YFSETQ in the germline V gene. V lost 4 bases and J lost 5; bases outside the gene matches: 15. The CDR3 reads CASSPGSGQAQNEQYF. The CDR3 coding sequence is TGCGCCAGCAGCCCCGGGTCCGGACAGGCCCAGAACGAGCAGTACTTC.

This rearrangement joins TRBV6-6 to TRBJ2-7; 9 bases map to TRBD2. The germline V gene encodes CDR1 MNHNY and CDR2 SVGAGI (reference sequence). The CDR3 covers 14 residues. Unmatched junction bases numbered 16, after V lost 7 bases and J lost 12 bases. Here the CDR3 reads CASTPSGTLVGRYF. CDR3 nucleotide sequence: TGTGCCAGCACCCCTAGCGGGACCCTAGTCGGTCGGTACTTC.

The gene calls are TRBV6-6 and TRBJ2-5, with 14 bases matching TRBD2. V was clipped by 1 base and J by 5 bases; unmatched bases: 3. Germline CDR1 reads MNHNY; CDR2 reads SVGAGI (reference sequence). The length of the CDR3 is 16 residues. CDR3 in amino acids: CASSYFRTSGGETQYF. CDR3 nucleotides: TGTGCCAGCAGTTACTTCCGGACTAGCGGGGGGGAGACCCAGTACTTC.

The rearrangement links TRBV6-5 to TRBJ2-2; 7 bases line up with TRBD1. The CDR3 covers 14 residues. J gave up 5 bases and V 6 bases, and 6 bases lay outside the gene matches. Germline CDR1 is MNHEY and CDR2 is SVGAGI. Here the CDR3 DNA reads TGTGCCAGCAGACACGACAGGGTGACCGGGGAGCTGTTTTTT. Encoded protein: CASRHDRVTGELFF.

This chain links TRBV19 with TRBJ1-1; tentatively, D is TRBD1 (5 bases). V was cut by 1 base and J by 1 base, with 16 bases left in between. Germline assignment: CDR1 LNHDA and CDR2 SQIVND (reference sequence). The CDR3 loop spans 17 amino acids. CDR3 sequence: CASSIAGGSRSNTEAFF. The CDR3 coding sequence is TGTGCCAGTAGTATAGCGGGGGGATCGAGGTCGAACACTGAAGCTTTCTTT.